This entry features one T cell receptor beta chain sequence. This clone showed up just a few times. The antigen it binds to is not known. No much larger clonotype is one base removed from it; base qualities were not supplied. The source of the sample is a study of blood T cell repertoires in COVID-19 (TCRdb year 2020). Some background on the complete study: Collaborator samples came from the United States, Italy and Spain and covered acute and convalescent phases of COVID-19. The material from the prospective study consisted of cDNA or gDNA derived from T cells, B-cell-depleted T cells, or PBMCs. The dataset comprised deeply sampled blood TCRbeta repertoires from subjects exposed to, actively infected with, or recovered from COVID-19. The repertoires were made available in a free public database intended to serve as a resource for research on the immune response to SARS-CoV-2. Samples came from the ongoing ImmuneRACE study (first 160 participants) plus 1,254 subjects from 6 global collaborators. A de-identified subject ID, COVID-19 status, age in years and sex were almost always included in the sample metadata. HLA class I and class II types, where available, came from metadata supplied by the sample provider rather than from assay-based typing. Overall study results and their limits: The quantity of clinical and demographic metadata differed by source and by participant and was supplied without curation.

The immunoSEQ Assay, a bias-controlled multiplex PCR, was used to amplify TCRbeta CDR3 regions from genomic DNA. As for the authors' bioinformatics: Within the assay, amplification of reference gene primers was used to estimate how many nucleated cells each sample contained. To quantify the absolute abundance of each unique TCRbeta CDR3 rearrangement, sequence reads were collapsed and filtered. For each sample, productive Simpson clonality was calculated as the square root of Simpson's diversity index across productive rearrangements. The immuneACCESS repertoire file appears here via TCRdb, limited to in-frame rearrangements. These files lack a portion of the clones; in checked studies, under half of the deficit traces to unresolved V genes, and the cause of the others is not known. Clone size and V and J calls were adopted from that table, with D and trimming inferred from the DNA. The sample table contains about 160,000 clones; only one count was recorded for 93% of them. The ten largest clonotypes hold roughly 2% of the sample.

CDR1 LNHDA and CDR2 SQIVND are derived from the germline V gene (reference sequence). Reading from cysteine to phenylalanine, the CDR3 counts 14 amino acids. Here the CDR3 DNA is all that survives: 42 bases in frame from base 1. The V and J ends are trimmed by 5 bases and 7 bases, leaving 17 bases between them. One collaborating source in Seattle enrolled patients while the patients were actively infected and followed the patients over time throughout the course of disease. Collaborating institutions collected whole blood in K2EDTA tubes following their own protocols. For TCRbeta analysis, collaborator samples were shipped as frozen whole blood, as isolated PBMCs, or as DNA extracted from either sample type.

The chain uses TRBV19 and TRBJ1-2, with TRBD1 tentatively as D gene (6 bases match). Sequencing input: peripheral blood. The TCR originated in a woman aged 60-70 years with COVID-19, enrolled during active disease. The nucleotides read TGTGCCAGTAGTGTAACAGGGAGGGCCGCTGGCTACACCTTC. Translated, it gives CASSVTGRAAGYTF.